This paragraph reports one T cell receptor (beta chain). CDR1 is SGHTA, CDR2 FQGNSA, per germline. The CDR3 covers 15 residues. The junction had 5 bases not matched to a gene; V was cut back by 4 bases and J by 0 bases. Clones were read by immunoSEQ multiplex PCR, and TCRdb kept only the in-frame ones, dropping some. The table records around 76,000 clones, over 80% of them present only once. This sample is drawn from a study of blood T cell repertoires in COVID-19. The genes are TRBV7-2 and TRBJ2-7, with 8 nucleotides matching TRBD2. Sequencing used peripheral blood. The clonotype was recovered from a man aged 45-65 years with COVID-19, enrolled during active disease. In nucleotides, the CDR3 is TGTGCCAGCAGCTCTAGCGGGCCCAGCTCCTACGAGCAGTACTTC. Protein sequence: CASSSSGPSSYEQYF.